The T cell receptor (beta chain) under discussion was sequenced for a study of identical twins (dated by TCRdb to between 2015 and 2016). Broadly, across the study: The study deep-sequenced TCR alpha and beta repertoires from monozygotic twins, unrelated adults of various ages and cord blood to test whether fetal clonotypes persist. To rule out contamination, the twin experiments were replicated at different times with different library preparation protocols.

From the germline V gene, CDR1 is SGHDN and CDR2 is FVKESK. V sheds 3 bases and J sheds 5 bases, leaving 13 bases between their ends. Including cysteine and phenylalanine, the CDR3 has 14 amino acids. This entry keeps only the CDR3 DNA: 42 bases, framed from base 1. This clonotype was found a few times. There is no known antigen for this receptor. No base quality values were provided; no much bigger clone lies one nucleotide off. Every donor in the study was a healthy Caucasian. The researchers also sequenced three unrelated adults who were not twins: a male aged 18 to 29, a male aged 50 to 59, and a female aged 50 to 59. Miltenyi CD45RO+ enrichment and human naive T-cell isolation kits were used to isolate memory (CD45RO+) and naive T cells from PBMC. Libraries were prepared through 5' RACE. Instrument used: Illumina HiSeq 2000. Template switching added a universal primer binding site, and the final cDNA carried a unique molecular identifier that allowed TCR cDNA molecules to be counted accurately. First-strand cDNA for TCR alpha and beta chains was synthesized from specific primers in the conserved constant-segment region. To control for contamination, every cDNA library carried two barcodes: a SMART-Mk sample barcode plus Illumina barcodes. TruSeq adapter sequences and Illumina sample barcodes were added in two successive PCR steps. TCR alpha and beta cDNA libraries were sequenced on the Illumina HiSeq platform with custom primers. Turning to the authors' computational methods: Unique molecular identifiers were extracted from raw reads with MiGEC, and CDR3 positions were determined with MiXCR. Recombination models were inferred per individual with the repgenHMM and IGoR tools using an EM algorithm. The analysis of shared clonotypes was done with the tcR package in R, with sharing normalized by the product of cloneset sizes. To study raw recombination without the effects of thymic and clonal selection, out-of-frame nonproductive sequences were analyzed. TCRdb reran the public reads through fastp at Q25 and MiXCR, keeping productive beta chains. CDR3 protein duplicates are merged, each entry listing the most common genes and DNA. The V and J calls, along with clone size, are taken from TCRdb and not from the paper's own processing. Across this sample there are about 390,000 distinct CDR3 sequences, with roughly 10% seen only once. Clones ranked in the top ten supply approximately 8.9% of the sample.

The investigation overall reported the following: Compared with coincidental sharing between unrelated individuals, out-of-frame TCR alpha sequences shared between twins had an excess of sequences with low generation probability. Zero-insertion analyses could be partly confounded by invariant T cells such as MAIT and iNKT, though diverse VJ usage argued against such confounding for most clonotypes. Abundant cord blood beta clonotypes had fewer insertions, young adult naive repertoires showed a similar but weaker trend, and memory repertoires showed no such trend. Excess twin sharing in beta out-of-frame sequences was weaker because fewer shared sequences lowered the signal-to-noise ratio. Because the same donors could not be followed over many years, the conclusions depended on cross-sectional statistical analysis. Recombination models systematically underestimated out-of-frame TCR alpha sharing in monozygotic twins but agreed with sharing between unrelated individuals.

Material: naive T cells sorted from blood. Per the publication, the cell subset or site label means: cells isolated with a human naive T-cell isolation kit. Recombination joined TRBV14 with TRBJ1-2; the D segment cannot be called with confidence. The source is a woman in her 50s in good health. Read as DNA, the sequence is TGTGCCAGCAGCCAGGAAGGGCGGAGATATGGCTACACCTTC. Its product reads: CASSQEGRRYGYTF.